This record covers a single T cell receptor (beta chain). This entry belongs to a study of T cell changes during pregnancy in multiple sclerosis. CDR3 length equals 17 residues. Germline assignment: CDR1 SGHTA and CDR2 FQGTGA. Trimming cost V 5 bases and J 8 bases; bases outside gene matches: 9. The assay was immunoSEQ multiplex PCR, and TCRdb's table has in-frame clones only and misses some. The profile shows roughly 89,000 clones, approximately 95% of them singletons. This material consisted of peripheral blood, taken in the first trimester of pregnancy. The sequence was collected from a female donor with multiple sclerosis, enrolled in a pregnancy study. The rearrangement links TRBV7-3 to TRBJ2-2; 15 nucleotides align to TRBD2. The CDR3 sequence is CASSATGTSGGTGELFF. The DNA for the CDR3 is TGTGCCAGCAGCGCAACGGGGACTAGCGGGGGGACTGGGGAGCTGTTTTTT.